This TCR beta chain is drawn from a study of immune characteristics of hereditary and idiopathic chronic pancreatitis. The pancreas tissue came from patients undergoing total pancreatectomy with islet autotransplantation. Only in-frame clones appear in the TCRdb table, and some are missing; sequencing was by immunoSEQ multiplex PCR. The table includes approximately 9,400 clones, 79% detected once. Study observations and caveats: Alcohol-related chronic pancreatitis was not included in this study. Tissue came only from TPIAT, so disease duration may affect findings.

A note on this clone: Its antigen is not identified.

What was sequenced was pancreas tissue with idiopathic chronic pancreatitis. The source is a human donor with chronic pancreatitis.

The CDR3: CASSQVAGNGSEGYTF. CDR3 nucleotide sequence: TGTGCCAGCAGCCAAGTCGCAGGGAACGGGTCGGAGGGCTACACCTTC. The chain has TRBV3-1 (or the pseudogene TRBV3-2) and TRBJ1-2, with D perhaps TRBD1 (5 bases). CDR1 and CDR2 (germline): LGHDT, YNNKEL (reference sequence). This CDR3 contains 16 residues. Trimming took off 1 base at V and 8 bases at J, with 20 bases between the two ends.